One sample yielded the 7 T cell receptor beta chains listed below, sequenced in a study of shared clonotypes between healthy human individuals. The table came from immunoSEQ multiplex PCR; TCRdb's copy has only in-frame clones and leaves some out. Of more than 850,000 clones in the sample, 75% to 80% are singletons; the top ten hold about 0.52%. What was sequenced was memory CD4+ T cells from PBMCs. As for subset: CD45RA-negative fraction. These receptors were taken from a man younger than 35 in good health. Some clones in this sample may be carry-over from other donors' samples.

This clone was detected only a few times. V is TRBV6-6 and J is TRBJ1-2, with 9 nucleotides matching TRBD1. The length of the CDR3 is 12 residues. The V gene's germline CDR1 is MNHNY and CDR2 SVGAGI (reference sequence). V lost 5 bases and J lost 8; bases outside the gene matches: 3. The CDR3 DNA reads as TGTGCCAGCAGTGCCACAGGGGGCGGCTACACCTTC. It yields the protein CASSATGGGYTF.

The CDR3 bases are TGTGCCAGCAGTGCACAAGGGGGTGGCACAGATACGCAGTATTTT. This codes for CASSAQGGGTDTQYF. This chain connects TRBV2 to TRBJ2-3; D is possibly TRBD1 (6 bases). Germline values: CDR1 SNHLY, CDR2 FYNNEI. The CDR3 consists of 15 residues. The germline V and J ends were trimmed by 4 bases and 1 base, with 12 bases remaining between them.

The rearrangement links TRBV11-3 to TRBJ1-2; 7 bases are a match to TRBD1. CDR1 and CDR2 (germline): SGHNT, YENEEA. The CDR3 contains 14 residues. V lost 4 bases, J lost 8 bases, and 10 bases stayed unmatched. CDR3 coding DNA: TGTGCCAGCAGCTCAACCGCTACAGGGGAGGGCTACACCTTC. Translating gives CASSSTATGEGYTF. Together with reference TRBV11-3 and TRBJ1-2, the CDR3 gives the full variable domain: EAGVVQSPRYKIIEKKQPVAFWCNPISGHNTLYWYLQNLGQGPELLIRYENEEAVDDSQLPKDRFSAERLKGVDSTLKIQPAELGDSAVYLCASSSTATGEGYTFGSGTRLTVV.

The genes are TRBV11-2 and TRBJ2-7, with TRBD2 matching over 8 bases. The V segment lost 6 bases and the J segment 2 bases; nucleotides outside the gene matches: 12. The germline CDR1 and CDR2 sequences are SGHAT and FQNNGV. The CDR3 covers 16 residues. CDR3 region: CASRTPPSGPPYEQYF. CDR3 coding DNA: TGTGCCAGCAGGACACCTCCTAGCGGGCCTCCCTACGAGCAGTACTTC.

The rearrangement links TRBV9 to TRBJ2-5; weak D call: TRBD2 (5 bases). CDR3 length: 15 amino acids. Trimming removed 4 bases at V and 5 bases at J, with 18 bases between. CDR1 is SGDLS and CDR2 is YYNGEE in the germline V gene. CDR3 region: CASSPGREWAETQYF. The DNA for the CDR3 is TGTGCCAGCAGCCCCGGCCGGGAATGGGCGGAGACCCAGTACTTC. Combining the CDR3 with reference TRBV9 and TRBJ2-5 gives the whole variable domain DSGVTQTPKHLITATGQRVTLRCSPRSGDLSVYWYQQSLDQGLQFLIQYYNGEERAKGNILERFSAQQFPDLHSELNLSSLELGDSALYFCASSPGREWAETQYFGPGTRLLVL.

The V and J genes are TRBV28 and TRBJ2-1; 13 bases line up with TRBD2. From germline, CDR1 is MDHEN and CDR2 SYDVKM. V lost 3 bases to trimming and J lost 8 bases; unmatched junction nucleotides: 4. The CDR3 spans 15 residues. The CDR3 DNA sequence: TGTGCCAGCAGTTTGACTAGCGGGAGGCGAGATGAGCAGTTCTTC. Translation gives CASSLTSGRRDEQFF.

As DNA, the CDR3 is TGTGCCAGCAGCCAAGATCTAGGAAACACTGAAGCTTTCTTT. This translates into CASSQDLGNTEAFF. The chain employs TRBV4-2 and TRBJ1-1; D unclear. The CDR3 is made up of 14 amino acids. V was trimmed by 0 bases and J by 2 bases, leaving 7 bases between them. Germline V gene lookup returns CDR1 LGHNA and CDR2 YNFKEQ.